The entry below describes one T cell receptor (beta chain). The antigen it recognizes is unknown. No base quality values were provided; no much bigger clone lies one nucleotide off. This record belongs to a study of Ad26.COV2.S vaccination and SARS-CoV-2 variants (dated by TCRdb to the early 2020s). In the study overall: Vaccine-arm donors were drawn from COV1001, a multicentre, randomized, double-blind, placebo-controlled phase I-IIa trial of Ad26.COV2.S in healthy adults. The specificity and breadth of SARS-CoV-2-reactive T cell receptors after Ad26.COV2.S vaccination were assessed by TCRbeta repertoire sequencing. Participants in the trial were split at random into five groups of five each, receiving low-dose or high-dose Ad26.COV2.S once or twice, or else placebo on both occasions. Investigators remained blinded to trial group allocation during experiments and outcome assessment. A total of some 30 samples were included in the TCR-sequenced set, comprising about 20 Ad26.COV2.S vaccine recipients, 5 placebo recipients and 8 SARS-CoV-2 convalescent individuals. Ad26.COV2.S was given intramuscularly at 5x10^10 or 1x10^11 viral particles, as a single shot or as two shots 56 days apart. Beyond this particular receptor, the publication reports: Vaccine and placebo recipients had similar non-spike TCR breadth, a finding consistent with the vaccine containing only spike. The study was not powered for comparison of responses between vaccine doses or regimens. The authors noted that total T cell responses may have been underestimated by the TCR breadth and depth analyses. Substantial breadth of spike-specific CD8+ and CD4+ T cell responses was reported after vaccination. Higher spike-specific TCR breadth was observed in Ad26.COV2.S recipients than in placebo recipients (P = 0.0014).

Taken with the paper, the label for treatment or condition translates to: roughly 20 received Ad26.COV2.S at low or high dose, single or two shots; 5 received placebo; per-sample allocation not given. For vaccine and placebo recipients, repertoires were sequenced using samples collected on day 63 after the first injection. Cohort 1b enrolled 20 to 30 adults aged 18-55 years at a single site in Boston, USA, between 29 July and 7 August 2020. As a vaccine, Ad26.COV2.S was a replication-incompetent adenovirus type 26 vector that expressed a prefusion-stabilized SARS-CoV-2 spike protein derived from the original Wuhan strain. TCRbeta CDR3 regions were sequenced with the immunoSEQ Assay. After extraction, genomic DNA underwent amplification by bias-controlled multiplex PCR, followed by high-throughput sequencing. The study's own analysis went as follows. Collapsing and filtering of sequences were performed to quantify the absolute abundance of each unique TCRbeta CDR3 region. T cell fraction was estimated by normalizing TCRbeta template counts to usable DNA, with usable DNA measured through amplification of reference genes found in all nucleated cells. Repertoire TCRs were annotated as SARS-CoV-2-specific when V gene, CDR3 amino acid sequence and J gene were exactly matched to a known reactive TCR set. The reference SARS-CoV-2 TCR set was obtained from MIRA and was filtered for enrichment in COVID-19-positive ImmuneCODE repertoires, whereby public or cross-reactive TCRs were removed. Using the MIRA antigens, annotated TCRs were further analysed by specific ORF or by position within an ORF. Breadth was defined as annotated unique rearrangements over total unique productive rearrangements; depth was the summed frequency of those rearrangements. Group comparisons of TCR breadth used two-sided Wilcoxon rank-sum tests. TCRdb stores this immuneACCESS table with in-frame sequences only. Part of the clones is absent; in the studies checked, under half of the shortfall reflects unresolved V genes, and no reason is known for the rest. V and J calls and clone size are copied from that table; D and trimming were computed from the DNA. The sample table records around 450,000 clones; roughly nine tenths of these occur just once. The ten top clones hold about 2.7% of the sample.

From the cysteine through the phenylalanine, the CDR3 covers 14 amino acids. Here the CDR3 DNA is all that survives: 42 bases in frame from base 1. Via the germline V gene, CDR1 is SGHTA and CDR2 FQGTGA. A distance of 10 bases separates the germline ends of V and J, which lose 8 bases and 0 bases respectively. Specimen: peripheral blood, collected in a trial of Ad26.COV2.S vaccine versus placebo. The chain couples TRBV7-3 to TRBJ2-2; too little of a D gene remains to name it. This receptor was obtained from a person aged 18-60 years who received the Ad26.COV2.S COVID-19 vaccine or a placebo. The CDR3 here reads CASGLGANTGELFF. The nucleotide sequence reads TGTGCCAGCGGCCTAGGCGCGAACACCGGGGAGCTGTTTTTT.